Listed below are T cell receptor beta chains from one sample, sequenced in a study of CD8+ T cells in alopecia areata. Here immunoSEQ multiplex PCR was the method, and the copy in TCRdb shows in-frame clones only, minus some. The table shows under 300,000 clones, with roughly two thirds occurring only once. Specimen: CD4+ T cells sorted from blood, collected at week 0. These receptors were obtained from a human donor with alopecia areata. CDR3s include the opening cysteine and the closing phenylalanine or tryptophan. A D gene is named only where the DNA matches it firmly. Expanded clones are given a class, and other clones once, few, many or no size at all.

V gene: TRBV7-2
D gene: TRBD1
J gene: TRBJ1-5
clone size: -
CDR3 protein: CASSDRGPSQPQHF
CDR3 DNA: TGTGCCAGCAGCGACAGGGGGCCGAGTCAGCCCCAGCATTTT

V gene: TRBV13
D gene: TRBD1
J gene: TRBJ2-7
clone size: -
CDR3 protein: CASSPGQAPSYEQYF
CDR3 DNA: TGTGCCAGCAGCCCAGGACAGGCCCCCTCCTACGAGCAGTACTTC

V gene: TRBV29-1
D gene: TRBD2
J gene: TRBJ2-3
clone size: -
CDR3 protein: CSVEGLAGGTDTQYF
CDR3 DNA: TGCAGCGTTGAAGGGCTAGCGGGGGGCACAGATACGCAGTATTTT

V gene: TRBV7-3
D gene: -
J gene: TRBJ2-1
clone size: -
CDR3 protein: CASSTNRNNEQFF
CDR3 DNA: TGTGCCAGCAGCACGAACAGGAACAATGAGCAGTTCTTC

V gene: TRBV10-3
D gene: -
J gene: TRBJ1-2
clone size: -
CDR3 protein: CAIKGRTYGYTF
CDR3 DNA: TGTGCCATCAAGGGCAGGACCTATGGCTACACCTTC

V gene: TRBV30
D gene: -
J gene: TRBJ1-5
clone size: -
CDR3 protein: CAWSVWDVGLQPQHF
CDR3 DNA: TGTGCCTGGAGTGTATGGGATGTCGGTCTCCAGCCCCAGCATTTT

V gene: TRBV20-1
D gene: -
J gene: TRBJ1-4
clone size: -
CDR3 protein: CSGRYDEKLFF
CDR3 DNA: TGCAGTGGCCGGTATGATGAAAAACTGTTTTTT

V gene: TRBV29-1
D gene: -
J gene: TRBJ1-5
clone size: -
CDR3 protein: CSVRQGTGQPQHF
CDR3 DNA: TGCAGCGTCAGGCAGGGAACAGGCCAGCCCCAGCATTTT

V gene: TRBV30
D gene: -
J gene: TRBJ1-1
clone size: -
CDR3 protein: CAWSLSGPMNTEAFF
CDR3 DNA: TGTGCCTGGAGTCTTTCGGGACCTATGAACACTGAAGCTTTCTTT

V gene: TRBV30
D gene: -
J gene: TRBJ1-1
clone size: -
CDR3 protein: CAWSGWFEAFF
CDR3 DNA: TGTGCCTGGAGTGGATGGTTTGAAGCTTTCTTT

V gene: TRBV30
D gene: -
J gene: TRBJ1-1
clone size: -
CDR3 protein: CAWIQGGTEAFF
CDR3 DNA: TGTGCCTGGATTCAGGGTGGCACTGAAGCTTTCTTT

V gene: TRBV7-2
D gene: -
J gene: TRBJ2-4
clone size: -
CDR3 protein: CASSLGGLAKNIQYF
CDR3 DNA: TGTGCCAGCAGCTTAGGAGGGCTAGCCAAAAACATTCAGTACTTC

V gene: TRBV15
D gene: -
J gene: TRBJ2-5
clone size: few
CDR3 protein: CATSRDKVDSETQYF
CDR3 DNA: TGTGCCACCAGCAGAGATAAAGTCGACTCGGAGACCCAGTACTTC

V gene: TRBV6-1
D gene: -
J gene: TRBJ2-7
clone size: -
CDR3 protein: CATSRLGSGEQYF
CDR3 DNA: TGTGCCACTAGCCGGCTGGGGTCCGGCGAGCAGTACTTC

V gene: TRBV14
D gene: -
J gene: TRBJ1-6
clone size: -
CDR3 protein: CASSRTAWTPLHF
CDR3 DNA: TGTGCCAGCAGCAGGACGGCTTGGACACCCCTCCACTTT

V gene: TRBV5-4
D gene: TRBD1
J gene: TRBJ1-2
clone size: once
CDR3 protein: CASSPRDRGYGYTF
CDR3 DNA: TGTGCCAGCAGCCCGCGTGACAGGGGATATGGCTACACCTTC

V gene: TRBV30
D gene: -
J gene: TRBJ1-3
clone size: -
CDR3 protein: CAWNSVSGNTIYF
CDR3 DNA: TGTGCCTGGAACTCCGTATCTGGAAACACCATATATTTT

V gene: TRBV7-8
D gene: -
J gene: TRBJ1-2
clone size: -
CDR3 protein: CASSHYRQIPSDYTF
CDR3 DNA: TGTGCCAGCAGCCATTATCGACAGATCCCTAGCGACTACACCTTC

V gene: TRBV30
D gene: -
J gene: TRBJ2-1
clone size: -
CDR3 protein: CAWRAFGDEQFF
CDR3 DNA: TGTGCCTGGAGGGCCTTTGGGGATGAGCAGTTCTTC

V gene: TRBV5-1
D gene: -
J gene: TRBJ1-1
clone size: once
CDR3 protein: CASSLVASNTEAFF
CDR3 DNA: TGCGCCAGCAGCTTGGTTGCTTCGAACACTGAAGCTTTCTTT

V gene: TRBV29-1
D gene: -
J gene: TRBJ2-3
clone size: -
CDR3 protein: CSVVLSTDTQYF
CDR3 DNA: TGCAGCGTTGTATTGAGCACAGATACGCAGTATTTT

V gene: TRBV7-8
D gene: TRBD2
J gene: TRBJ2-5
clone size: -
CDR3 protein: CASSLTAGLQETQYF
CDR3 DNA: TGTGCCAGCAGCTTAACAGCGGGGTTACAAGAGACCCAGTACTTC

V gene: TRBV30
D gene: -
J gene: TRBJ1-2
clone size: -
CDR3 protein: CAWSVPYGYTF
CDR3 DNA: TGTGCCTGGAGTGTTCCATATGGCTACACCTTC

V gene: TRBV30
D gene: TRBD1
J gene: TRBJ1-2
clone size: -
CDR3 protein: CAWRARTGDGYTF
CDR3 DNA: TGTGCCTGGAGGGCCAGGACAGGGGATGGCTACACCTTC

V gene: TRBV4-2
D gene: -
J gene: TRBJ2-1
clone size: once
CDR3 protein: CASSQEVAGAGYNEQFF
CDR3 DNA: TGTGCCAGCAGCCAAGAGGTGGCGGGGGCCGGATACAATGAGCAGTTCTTC

V gene: TRBV4-3
D gene: -
J gene: TRBJ2-7
clone size: -
CDR3 protein: CASSQDGNGYYEQYF
CDR3 DNA: TGCGCCAGCAGCCAAGATGGTAACGGCTACTACGAGCAGTACTTC

V gene: TRBV7-8
D gene: -
J gene: TRBJ2-5
clone size: -
CDR3 protein: CASSLVGTIQETQYF
CDR3 DNA: TGTGCCAGCAGCTTAGTCGGCACGATCCAAGAGACCCAGTACTTC

V gene: TRBV4-1
D gene: -
J gene: TRBJ1-2
clone size: few
CDR3 protein: CASSAAAQGTYGYTF
CDR3 DNA: TGCGCCAGCAGCGCGGCGGCGCAGGGAACCTATGGCTACACCTTC

V gene: TRBV9
D gene: -
J gene: TRBJ2-7
clone size: -
CDR3 protein: CASSVEGDSYEQYF
CDR3 DNA: TGTGCCAGCAGCGTAGAAGGGGATTCCTACGAGCAGTACTTC

V gene: TRBV15
D gene: -
J gene: TRBJ2-1
clone size: -
CDR3 protein: CATSRIGQGNRNNEQFF
CDR3 DNA: TGTGCCACCAGCAGAATAGGGCAGGGCAACAGGAACAATGAGCAGTTCTTC

V gene: TRBV2
D gene: TRBD1
J gene: TRBJ2-7
clone size: -
CDR3 protein: CASSDRAHEQYF
CDR3 DNA: TGTGCCAGCAGCGACAGGGCCCACGAGCAGTACTTC

V gene: TRBV5-4
D gene: -
J gene: TRBJ2-6
clone size: -
CDR3 protein: CASSLSGANVLTF
CDR3 DNA: TGTGCCAGCAGCTTGTCTGGGGCCAACGTCCTGACTTTC

V gene: TRBV15
D gene: -
J gene: TRBJ2-7
clone size: -
CDR3 protein: CATSRDGWYEQYF
CDR3 DNA: TGTGCCACCAGCAGAGACGGGTGGTACGAGCAGTACTTC

V gene: TRBV11-2
D gene: -
J gene: TRBJ2-7
clone size: -
CDR3 protein: CASSLAAETYEQYF
CDR3 DNA: TGTGCCAGCAGCTTAGCCGCAGAAACCTACGAGCAGTACTTC

V gene: TRBV6-5
D gene: TRBD1
J gene: TRBJ2-7
clone size: once
CDR3 protein: CASSYTGTAYEQYF
CDR3 DNA: TGTGCCAGCAGTTACACGGGGACAGCCTACGAGCAGTACTTC

V gene: TRBV29-1
D gene: -
J gene: TRBJ2-5
clone size: -
CDR3 protein: CSVKLMQETQYF
CDR3 DNA: TGCAGCGTTAAACTTATGCAAGAGACCCAGTACTTC

V gene: TRBV7-3
D gene: TRBD1
J gene: TRBJ2-1
clone size: -
CDR3 protein: CASSPGQGGENEQFF
CDR3 DNA: TGTGCCAGCAGCCCAGGACAGGGTGGGGAAAATGAGCAGTTCTTC

V gene: TRBV2
D gene: -
J gene: TRBJ1-5
clone size: once
CDR3 protein: CASSEDALSNQPQHF
CDR3 DNA: TGTGCCAGCAGTGAAGATGCCCTTAGCAATCAGCCCCAGCATTTT

V gene: TRBV7-9
D gene: TRBD1
J gene: TRBJ2-5
clone size: -
CDR3 protein: CASSSGQGALETQYF
CDR3 DNA: TGTGCCAGCAGCTCGGGACAGGGGGCTCTAGAGACCCAGTACTTC

V gene: TRBV5-1
D gene: TRBD2
J gene: TRBJ2-5
clone size: -
CDR3 protein: CASSPRGTSVAETQYF
CDR3 DNA: TGCGCCAGCAGCCCGAGAGGGACTAGCGTAGCTGAGACCCAGTACTTC

V gene: TRBV29-1
D gene: -
J gene: TRBJ2-1
clone size: -
CDR3 protein: CSGGRGNEQFF
CDR3 DNA: TGCAGCGGGGGGCGAGGGAATGAGCAGTTCTTC

V gene: TRBV5-6
D gene: -
J gene: TRBJ1-5
clone size: few
CDR3 protein: CASSLTAYSNQPQHF
CDR3 DNA: TGTGCCAGCAGCTTGACCGCTTATAGCAATCAGCCCCAGCATTTT

V gene: TRBV19
D gene: -
J gene: TRBJ2-7
clone size: few
CDR3 protein: CASSPGRSYEQYF
CDR3 DNA: TGTGCCAGTAGTCCGGGACGGTCCTACGAGCAGTACTTC

V gene: TRBV9
D gene: -
J gene: TRBJ1-6
clone size: -
CDR3 protein: CASSAAERQNISPLHF
CDR3 DNA: TGTGCCAGCAGCGCAGCCGAGAGACAGAATATTTCACCCCTCCACTTT

V gene: TRBV2
D gene: TRBD1
J gene: TRBJ2-1
clone size: -
CDR3 protein: CASPDRVNEQFF
CDR3 DNA: TGTGCCAGCCCGGACAGGGTCAATGAGCAGTTCTTC